The 27 T cell receptor beta chains presented below share a single source sample, sequenced in a study of blood T cell repertoires in COVID-19. Clones were sequenced by immunoSEQ multiplex PCR, and TCRdb holds only the in-frame ones, with some missing. The table lists under 250,000 clones, around 82% of them singletons. The specimen sequenced was peripheral blood. All receptors derive from a man aged 50 or older with active or convalescent COVID-19.

As concerns this clone: The same CDR3 is also encoded by other DNA sequences in this sample. The V call is TRBV5-1, the J call TRBJ1-2, with TRBD1 matching 8 bases. V lost 4 bases to trimming and J lost 6 bases; unmatched junction nucleotides: 5. The CDR3 is 13 residues long. Germline loops: CDR1 SGHRS, CDR2 YFSETQ. The CDR3 nucleotides read TGCGCCAGCAGCCTTGGACAGGGCGATGGCTACACCTTC. Protein sequence: CASSLGQGDGYTF.

The rearrangement uses TRBV5-4 and TRBJ1-5; D is possibly TRBD1 (6 bases). This CDR3 is built from 14 residues. Germline assignment: CDR1 SGHNT and CDR2 YYREEE (reference sequence). V was cut by 0 bases and J by 5 bases, with 9 bases left in between. CDR3 sequence reads: CASSLDQGHQPQHF. CDR3 nucleotides: TGTGCCAGCAGCTTGGATCAGGGGCATCAGCCCCAGCATTTT.

The table lists this clone with a few counts. This chain uses TRBV14 with TRBJ1-6; TRBD1 matches 8 bases. V lost 2 bases and J lost 5; bases outside the gene matches: 5. The CDR3 length is 16 residues. The germline gives CDR1 SGHDN, CDR2 FVKESK. CDR3 in DNA: TGTGCCAGCAGCCAAATGAGGACAGGGAATAATTCACCCCTCCACTTT. Translating gives CASSQMRTGNNSPLHF.

This clone has only one observation. The chain couples TRBV30 to TRBJ1-3, with D uncertain. The V gene's germline CDR1 is GTSNPN and CDR2 SVGIG (reference sequence). V lost 2 bases and J lost 0, with 8 bases in between. This CDR3 contains 14 residues. The CDR3 sequence: CAWSSRSSGNTIYF. CDR3 nucleotide sequence: TGTGCCTGGAGTTCGAGGAGCTCTGGAAACACCATATATTTT.

The J gene is TRBJ1-2, the V gene TRBV5-4; D perhaps matches TRBD1 (5 bases). The CDR3 spans 15 residues. Germline V lookup: CDR1 SGHNT, CDR2 YYREEE (reference sequence). V was pared by 4 bases and J by 4 bases, with 17 bases between. The CDR3 coding sequence is TGTGCCAGCAGCGGAGGGGACCCGAGGGGCTATGGCTACACCTTC. This sequence encodes CASSGGDPRGYGYTF.

The chain uses TRBV7-9 and TRBJ2-1; 10 bases agree with TRBD2. From germline, CDR1 is SEHNR and CDR2 FQNEAQ (reference sequence). The CDR3 extends over 17 amino acids. The J segment lost 0 bases and the V segment lost 3 bases, leaving 5 bases of the junction unmatched. The CDR3 loop reads CASSFDIAGGSYNEQFF. In nucleotides, the CDR3 is TGTGCCAGCAGCTTTGACATAGCGGGGGGCTCCTACAATGAGCAGTTCTTC.

The chain joins TRBV5-6 to TRBJ1-2, with 8 bases identical to TRBD1. The germline V gene has CDR1 SGHDT and CDR2 YYEEEE. V dropped 2 bases and J dropped 4; count of bases not matched to a gene: 10. The CDR3 has 16 residues. CDR3 protein: CASSLPTPGQAYGYTF. In nucleotides, the CDR3 is TGTGCCAGCAGCTTACCGACCCCGGGACAGGCCTATGGCTACACCTTC.

The rearrangement uses TRBV28 and TRBJ1-3; D unresolved. V was clipped by 7 bases and J by 0 bases, with 4 bases between them. Germline V gene data show CDR1 as MDHEN and CDR2 as SYDVKM. CDR3 length: 12 amino acids. The CDR3 DNA follows: TGTGCCAGCAAACTCTCTGGAAACACCATATATTTT. Translation gives CASKLSGNTIYF.

The rearrangement joins TRBV7-6 to TRBJ2-5; 7 nucleotides match TRBD1. CDR3 length: 14 residues. Germline trimming cut 5 bases from V and 4 bases from J; bases unmatched to any gene: 7. Germline V gene lookup returns CDR1 SGHVS and CDR2 FNYEAQ. CDR3 nucleotide sequence: TGTGCCAGCAGCCACAGGGGTCTGGGAGAGACCCAGTACTTC. Its translation: CASSHRGLGETQYF.

This clone is a singleton in its sample. This CDR3 is CASRPEIAYNEQFF. The CDR3 DNA sequence: TGTGCCAGCAGGCCGGAGATAGCCTACAATGAGCAGTTCTTC. The rearrangement uses TRBV5-8 and TRBJ2-1, with D unclear. V was pared by 5 bases and J by 2 bases, with 11 bases between. The CDR3 totals 14 residues. Germline V gene lookup returns CDR1 SGHTS and CDR2 YDEGEE.

This clone was recorded only once. The chain carries TRBV4-3 and TRBJ1-6; 9 bases fit TRBD1. Germline V gene sequence: CDR1 LGHNA, CDR2 YSLEER. The CDR3 is 15 amino acids. The junction had 5 bases not matched to a gene; V was cut back by 0 bases and J by 11 bases. The CDR3 DNA reads TGCGCCAGCAGCCAAGAGGACAGGGGTAGGACACCCCTCCACTTT. This codes for CASSQEDRGRTPLHF.

The CDR3 bases are TGTGCCACCAGCAGAGGCGGGGGGGGACAGTACGAGCAGTACTTC. It is translated as CATSRGGGGQYEQYF. The chain employs TRBV15 and TRBJ2-7; 9 bases fit TRBD2. Germline values: CDR1 LNHNV, CDR2 YYDKDF (reference sequence). V was pared by 1 base and J by 4 bases, with 5 bases of the junction left unmatched. The CDR3 extends over 15 amino acids.

In this sample, this clone turned up once. This chain uses TRBV5-5 with TRBJ1-5; TRBD1 is a possible D gene (5 bases). Germline loops: CDR1 SGHKS, CDR2 YYEKEE (reference sequence). The CDR3 loop spans 15 amino acids. With 2 bases removed from V and 4 bases from J, the gap between germline ends came to 13 bases. The CDR3 sequence is CASSFTGAYNQPQHF. The CDR3 nucleotides are TGTGCCAGCAGCTTTACAGGAGCTTATAATCAGCCCCAGCATTTT.

The V gene is TRBV7-9, the J gene TRBJ1-2; D uncertain. CDR3 size: 13 residues. V lost 5 bases and J lost 6, with 13 bases in between. CDR1 and CDR2 from the germline V gene are SEHNR and FQNEAQ (reference sequence). The CDR3 DNA reads as TGTGCCAGCAGCCGTCGGATGGAGGATGGCTACACCTTC. Translated, it gives CASSRRMEDGYTF.

This clone was counted a few times. This chain uses TRBV30 with TRBJ2-7; 7 bases map to TRBD1. The ends lost 4 bases at V and 7 bases at J; junction bases unmatched: 13. CDR1 GTSNPN and CDR2 SVGIG come from the germline V gene (reference sequence). This CDR3 is 14 amino acids long. The CDR3 DNA follows: TGTGCCTGGAAATACCCGGACAGGATTTTGGAGCAGTACTTC. Its protein is CAWKYPDRILEQYF.

This clone has more than one count but fewer than ten. The chain uses TRBV19 and TRBJ1-1, with 7 positions matching TRBD1. Germline CDR1 and CDR2: LNHDA and SQIVND (reference sequence). Trimming cost V 4 bases and J 0 bases; bases outside gene matches: 11. The CDR3 is 17 amino acids. CDR3 sequence reads: CASSRTGSLGMNTEAFF. The DNA for the CDR3 is TGTGCCAGTAGTAGGACAGGTTCGTTGGGCATGAACACTGAAGCTTTCTTT.

The rearrangement uses TRBV5-1 and TRBJ1-1; tentative D call: TRBD1 (6 bases). The germline V and J ends were trimmed by 3 bases and 6 bases, with 18 bases remaining between them. CDR1 and CDR2 (germline): SGHRS, YFSETQ. There are 15 residues in the CDR3. DNA for the CDR3: TGCGCCAGCAGCTCCCGGGACACCCGTCGGGCTGAAGCTTTCTTT. Protein sequence: CASSSRDTRRAEAFF.

The rearrangement uses TRBV4-1 and TRBJ2-2; TRBD2 matches 7 bases. V dropped 0 bases and J dropped 6; count of bases not matched to a gene: 10. CDR3 length: 17 amino acids. CDR1 is MGHRA, CDR2 YSYEKL, per germline. CDR3 region: CASSQDWAGVGAGELFF. The CDR3 DNA reads TGCGCCAGCAGCCAAGATTGGGCGGGGGTTGGGGCCGGGGAGCTGTTTTTT.

V is TRBV7-2 and J is TRBJ2-3, with 9 bases fitting TRBD2. CDR3 size: 15 residues. The ends lost 4 bases at V and 3 bases at J; junction bases unmatched: 5. Germline loops: CDR1 SGHTA, CDR2 FQGNSA. The CDR3 loop is CASSSSGLATDTQYF. The CDR3 region has the DNA TGTGCCAGCAGCTCCTCGGGACTAGCAACAGATACGCAGTATTTT. Looking up the rest from reference TRBV7-2 and TRBJ2-3 gives the full variable domain: GAGVSQSPSNKVTEKGKDVELRCDPISGHTALYWYRQSLGQGLEFLIYFQGNSAPDKSGLPSDRFSAERTGGSVSTLTIQRTQQEDSAVYLCASSSSGLATDTQYFGPGTRLTVL.

The CDR3 DNA sequence: TGTGCCAGCATCCCGGGACTAGTAATACAAGTAACGCAGTATTTT. This sequence encodes CASIPGLVIQVTQYF. This chain links TRBV5-4 with TRBJ2-3; TRBD2 aligns across 8 bases. The CDR3 loop spans 15 amino acids. The trim removed 6 bases at V and 9 bases at J, leaving 15 bases unmatched. Per the germline V gene, CDR1 is SGHNT and CDR2 is YYREEE (reference sequence).

The J gene is TRBJ1-1, the V gene TRBV3-1 (or the pseudogene TRBV3-2); D might be TRBD1 (5 bases). Germline lookup yields CDR1 LGHDT and CDR2 YNNKEL (reference sequence). V lost 0 bases and J 0 bases, leaving 11 bases between the germline ends. This CDR3 contains 16 residues. In DNA form, the CDR3 reads TGTGCCAGCAGCCAAGATTCAGGGCCAATGAACACTGAAGCTTTCTTT. It specifies CASSQDSGPMNTEAFF.

The chain joins TRBV5-1 to TRBJ1-2; 8 nucleotides line up with TRBD1. V was pared by 0 bases and J by 7 bases, with 5 bases of the junction left unmatched. The CDR3 sequence is 14 residues long. Germline V gene lookup returns CDR1 SGHRS and CDR2 YFSETQ. This CDR3 is CASSLDAGGGGYTF. In DNA, the CDR3 is TGCGCCAGCAGCTTGGACGCAGGGGGCGGTGGCTACACCTTC.

The chain links TRBV10-1 to TRBJ2-4, with 11 bases fitting TRBD2. CDR1 and CDR2 from the germline V gene are WNHNN and SYGVQD (reference sequence). V lost 6 bases to trimming and J lost 8 bases; unmatched junction nucleotides: 0. CDR3 length: 12 residues. The DNA for the CDR3 is TGCGCCAGCAGGACTAGCGGGGACATTCAGTACTTC. Amino acids: CASRTSGDIQYF.

The chain recombines TRBV15 with TRBJ2-5; possibly TRBD1 for D (6 bases). The CDR3 contains 14 residues. Germline CDR1 LNHNV, CDR2 YYDKDF (reference sequence). With 1 base removed from V and 1 base from J, the gap between germline ends came to 7 bases. The CDR3 DNA is TGTGCCACCAGCAGAGGGGGGCCCCAAGAGACCCAGTACTTC. Protein product: CATSRGGPQETQYF.

With regard to this clone: One end of the junction fails to match germline, which may point to a read error. The J gene is TRBJ1-1, the V gene TRBV6-1; TRBD1 aligns across 7 bases. CDR1 and CDR2 (germline): MNHNS, SASEGT. CDR3 size: 13 residues. This CDR3 reads CASRERQGTEAFF. For the CDR3, the DNA is TGTGCCAGCCGTGAACGACAGGGCACTGAAGCTTTCTTT.

This clone was counted a single time. The chain uses TRBV6-5 and TRBJ2-1; a weak D match, TRBD2 (5 bases). Between the trimmed V and J ends, which lost 7 bases and 0 bases, there was a span of 13 bases. There are 15 residues in the CDR3. Per germline, CDR1 MNHEY and CDR2 SVGAGI. The CDR3, as DNA: TGTGCCAGCAACCGACTATTGAGCTCCTACAATGAGCAGTTCTTC. Residues: CASNRLLSSYNEQFF.

The genes are TRBV11-2 and TRBJ2-3; 8 bases line up with TRBD2. The CDR3 has 16 amino acids. CDR1 and CDR2 from the germline V gene are SGHAT and FQNNGV. V gave up 1 base and J gave up 1 base; unmatched junction bases: 4. CDR3 DNA sequence: TGTGCCAGCAGCTTAGGGTTAGCGGGGCGCACAGATACGCAGTATTTT. Amino acids: CASSLGLAGRTDTQYF.